This section outlines one TCR beta chain sequence together with its context. This sample is drawn from a study of cytomegalovirus exposure and HLA in healthy donors. Both 60 Vbeta primers and 13 Jbeta primers went into the PCR. Produced via immunoSEQ multiplex PCR; TCRdb's table is partial and in-frame only. The sample totals roughly 57,000 clones. Germline lookup yields CDR1 MGHRA and CDR2 YSYEKL. V was trimmed by 5 bases and J by 0 bases, leaving 13 bases between them. This CDR3 region has 15 residues. The genes are TRBV4-1 and TRBJ1-1, with a possible D match to TRBD1 (5 bases). Material: PBMCs. This sequence originates from a young woman in good health and CMV-seropositive. The CDR3 DNA reads TGCGCCAGCAGCATACGGGGGTCTATGAACACTGAAGCTTTCTTT. Its protein is CASSIRGSMNTEAFF.